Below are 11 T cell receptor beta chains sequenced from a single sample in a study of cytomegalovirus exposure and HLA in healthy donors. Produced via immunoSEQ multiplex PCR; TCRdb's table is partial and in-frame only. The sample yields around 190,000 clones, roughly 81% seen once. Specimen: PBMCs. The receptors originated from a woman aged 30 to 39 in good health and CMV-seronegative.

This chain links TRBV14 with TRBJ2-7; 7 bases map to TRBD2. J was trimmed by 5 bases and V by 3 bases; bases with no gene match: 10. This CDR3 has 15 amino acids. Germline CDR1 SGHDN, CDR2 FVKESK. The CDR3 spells CASSHPRGSQNEQYF. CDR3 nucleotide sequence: TGTGCCAGCAGCCATCCGCGCGGGAGCCAGAACGAGCAGTACTTC.

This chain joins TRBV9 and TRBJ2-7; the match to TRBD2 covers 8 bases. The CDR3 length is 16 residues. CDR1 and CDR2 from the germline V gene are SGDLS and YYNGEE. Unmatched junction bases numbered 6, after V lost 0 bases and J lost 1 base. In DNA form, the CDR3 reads TGTGCCAGCAGCGTAGGCGGGGGGACTAAGTCCTACGAGCAGTACTTC. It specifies CASSVGGGTKSYEQYF.

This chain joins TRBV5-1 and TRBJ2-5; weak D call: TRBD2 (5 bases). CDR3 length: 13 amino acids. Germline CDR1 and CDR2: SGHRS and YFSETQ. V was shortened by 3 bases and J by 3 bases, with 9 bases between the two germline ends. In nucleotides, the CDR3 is TGCGCCAGCAGCTCCCAAGCGGAAGAGACCCAGTACTTC. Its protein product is CASSSQAEETQYF.

The CDR3 DNA sequence: TGTGCCTGGGACAGGGGGGGTCAGCCCCAGCATTTT. Its translation is CAWDRGGQPQHF. This rearrangement joins TRBV30 to TRBJ1-5, with TRBD1 matching 9 bases. The CDR3 length is 12 residues. V lost 5 bases, J lost 6 bases, and 2 bases stayed unmatched. Per germline, CDR1 GTSNPN and CDR2 SVGIG (reference sequence).

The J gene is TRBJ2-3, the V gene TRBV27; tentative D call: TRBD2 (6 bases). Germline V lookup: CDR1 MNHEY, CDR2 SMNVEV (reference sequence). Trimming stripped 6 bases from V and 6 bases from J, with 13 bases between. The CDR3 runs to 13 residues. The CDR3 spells CASRGWGVDTQYF. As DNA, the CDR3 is TGTGCCAGCAGGGGCTGGGGGGTGGATACGCAGTATTTT.

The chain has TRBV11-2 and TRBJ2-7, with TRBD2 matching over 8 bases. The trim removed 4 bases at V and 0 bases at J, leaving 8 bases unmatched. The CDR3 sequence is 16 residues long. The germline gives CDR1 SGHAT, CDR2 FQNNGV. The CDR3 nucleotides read TGTGCCAGCAGCTCCTCCTTGGCGGGAGGCTCCTACGAGCAGTACTTC. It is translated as CASSSSLAGGSYEQYF.

CDR3 sequence: CASSWATDTQYF. The CDR3 bases are TGTGCCAGCAGCTGGGCCACAGATACGCAGTATTTT. The rearrangement links TRBV5-5 to TRBJ2-3; D ambiguous. The ends were cut back, 3 bases at V and 2 bases at J, with 4 bases in the middle. The germline V gene encodes CDR1 SGHKS and CDR2 YYEKEE (reference sequence). CDR3 length: 12 residues.

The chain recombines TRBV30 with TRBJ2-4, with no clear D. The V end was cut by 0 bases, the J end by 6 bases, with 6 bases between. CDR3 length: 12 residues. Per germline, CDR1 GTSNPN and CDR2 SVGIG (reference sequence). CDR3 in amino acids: CAWSVRINIQYF. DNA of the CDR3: TGTGCCTGGAGTGTTAGAATAAACATTCAGTACTTC.

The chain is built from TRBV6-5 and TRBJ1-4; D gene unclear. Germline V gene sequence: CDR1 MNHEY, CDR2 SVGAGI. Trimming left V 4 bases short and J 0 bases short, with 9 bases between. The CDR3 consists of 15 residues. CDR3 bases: TGTGCCAGCAGTTTGATCGGGACAACTAATGAAAAACTGTTTTTT. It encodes CASSLIGTTNEKLFF.

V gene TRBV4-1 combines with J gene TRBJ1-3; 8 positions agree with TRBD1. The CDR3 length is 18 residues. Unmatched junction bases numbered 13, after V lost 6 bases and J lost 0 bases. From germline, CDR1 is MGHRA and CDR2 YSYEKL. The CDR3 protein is CASSLAEGQVSSGNTIYF. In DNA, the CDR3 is TGCGCCAGCAGTCTAGCAGAGGGACAGGTCAGCTCTGGAAACACCATATATTTT.

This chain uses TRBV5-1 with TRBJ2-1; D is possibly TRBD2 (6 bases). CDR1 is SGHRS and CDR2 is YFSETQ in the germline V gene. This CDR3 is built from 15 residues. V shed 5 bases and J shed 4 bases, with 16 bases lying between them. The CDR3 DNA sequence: TGCGCCAGCAGTCCGGGGGATCGGGAGTACAATGAGCAGTTCTTC. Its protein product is CASSPGDREYNEQFF.